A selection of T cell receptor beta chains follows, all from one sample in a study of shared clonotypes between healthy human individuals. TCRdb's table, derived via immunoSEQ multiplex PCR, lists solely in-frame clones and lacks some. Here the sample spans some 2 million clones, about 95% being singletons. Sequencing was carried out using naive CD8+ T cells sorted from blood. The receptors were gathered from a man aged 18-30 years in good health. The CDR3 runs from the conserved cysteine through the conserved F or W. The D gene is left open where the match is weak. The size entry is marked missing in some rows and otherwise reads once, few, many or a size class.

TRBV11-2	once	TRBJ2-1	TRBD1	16	TGTGCCAGCAGCTTAGGCCCACAGGGGGCGACCAATGAGCAGTTCTTC	CASSLGPQGATNEQFF
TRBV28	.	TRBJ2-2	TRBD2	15	TGTGCCAGCAACAAGGCGGGGGGGAACACCGGGGAGCTGTTTTTT	CASNKAGGNTGELFF
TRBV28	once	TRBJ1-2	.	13	TGTGCCAGCAGACAAGGACACTCCTATGGCTACACCTTC	CASRQGHSYGYTF
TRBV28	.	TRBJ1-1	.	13	TGTGCCAGCAGTCCCCTGGAGAACACTGAAGCTTTCTTT	CASSPLENTEAFF
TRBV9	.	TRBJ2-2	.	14	TGTGCCAGCAGCGGGACATGGAACACCGGGGAGCTGTTTTTT	CASSGTWNTGELFF
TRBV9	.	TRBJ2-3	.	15	TGTGCCAGCAACGCCCCAACAGAAGGCACAGATACGCAGTATTTT	CASNAPTEGTDTQYF
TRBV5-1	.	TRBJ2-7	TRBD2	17	TGCGCCAGCAGCTTGGAGGCTAGCGGGAGGGCCGGGTACGAGCAGTACTTC	CASSLEASGRAGYEQYF
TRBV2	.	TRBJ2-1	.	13	TGTGCCAGCAGTGAGAACAGGGACAATGAGCAGTTCTTC	CASSENRDNEQFF
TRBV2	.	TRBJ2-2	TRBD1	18	TGTGCCAGCAGGACCGGACAGGGGGCTCCCACGAACACCGGGGAGCTGTTTTTT	CASRTGQGAPTNTGELFF
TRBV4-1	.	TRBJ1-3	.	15	TGCGCCAGCAGCCAAGAATCATCATCTGGAAACACCATATATTTT	CASSQESSSGNTIYF
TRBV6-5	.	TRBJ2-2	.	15	TGTGCCAGCAGTTACTCCCCAGGAGGCACCGGGGAGCTGTTTTTT	CASSYSPGGTGELFF
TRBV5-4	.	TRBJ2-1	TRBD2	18	TGTGCCAGCAGCTCACTTGGGACTAGCGGGAGTACCTACAATGAGCAGTTCTTC	CASSSLGTSGSTYNEQFF
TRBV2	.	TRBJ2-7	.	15	TGTGCCAGCAGGGCCGTCCGGGACGGTTCCTACGAGCAGTACTTC	CASRAVRDGSYEQYF
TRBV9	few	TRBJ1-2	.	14	TGTGCCAGCAGCGTAGCCCCAGGGGACTATGGCTACACCTTC	CASSVAPGDYGYTF
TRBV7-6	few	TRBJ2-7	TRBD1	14	TGTGCCAGCAGCCCGAGGACAGGGCGGTACGAGCAGTACTTC	CASSPRTGRYEQYF
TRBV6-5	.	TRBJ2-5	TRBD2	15	TGTGCCAGCAGTCGTAGCGGGGGGACCCAAGAGACCCAGTACTTC	CASSRSGGTQETQYF
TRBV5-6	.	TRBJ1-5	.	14	TGTGCCAGCAGCTCGACAGATAGCAATCAGCCCCAGCATTTT	CASSSTDSNQPQHF
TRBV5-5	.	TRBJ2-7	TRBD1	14	TGTGCCAGCAGCAAGACAGGGGGCCACCACGAGCAGTACTTC	CASSKTGGHHEQYF
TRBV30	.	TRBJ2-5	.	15	TGTGCCTGGAGTCCAATGACAGAGCTTCAAGAGACCCAGTACTTC	CAWSPMTELQETQYF
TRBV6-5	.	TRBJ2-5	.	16	TGTGCCAGCAGCTACAGGGATAACGGCCCCCAAGAGACCCAGTACTTC	CASSYRDNGPQETQYF
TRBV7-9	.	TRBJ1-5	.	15	TGTGCCAGCAGCTCGACAACAGGGTCCAATCAGCCCCAGCATTTT	CASSSTTGSNQPQHF
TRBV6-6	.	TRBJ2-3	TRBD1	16	TGTGCCAGCAGTTATATCGGCCAGGGGGCATCAGATACGCAGTATTTT	CASSYIGQGASDTQYF
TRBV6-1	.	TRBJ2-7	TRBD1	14	TGTGCCAGCAGTGAAGTGGGGACAGTATACGAGCAGTACTTC	CASSEVGTVYEQYF
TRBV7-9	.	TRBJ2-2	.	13	TGTGCCAGCAGCTTATTGGCCGCCGGGGAGCTGTTTTTT	CASSLLAAGELFF
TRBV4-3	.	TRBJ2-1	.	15	TGCGCCAGCAGCCAAGATGTAATGGGGTACAATGAGCAGTTCTTC	CASSQDVMGYNEQFF
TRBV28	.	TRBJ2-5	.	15	TGTGCCAGCAGTTCCGCTTTAGGGCCCCAAGAGACCCAGTACTTC	CASSSALGPQETQYF
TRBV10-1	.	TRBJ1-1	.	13	TGCGCCAGCAGTGAGGTCCTGGGCACTGAAGCTTTCTTT	CASSEVLGTEAFF
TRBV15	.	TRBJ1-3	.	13	TGTGCCACCAGCAGAGGGGAGGGAAACACCATATATTTT	CATSRGEGNTIYF
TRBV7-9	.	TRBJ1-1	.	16	TGTGCCAGCAGCCCTCCGTTGGTCCCGAGGAACACTGAAGCTTTCTTT	CASSPPLVPRNTEAFF
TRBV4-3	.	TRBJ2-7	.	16	TGCGCCAGCAGCCAAGCGGGGCGGTGGGGCTCCTACGAGCAGTACTTC	CASSQAGRWGSYEQYF